A selection of T cell receptor beta chains follows, all from one sample in a study of control samples from healthy donors and cancer patients. Method: immunoSEQ multiplex PCR; TCRdb's copy keeps in-frame clones and lacks some. The sample has about 92,000 clones, around 80% seen once; the top ten hold approximately 9.8%. Sequencing was performed on blood. These receptors were taken from a woman aged 60 to 75 in good health. The CDR3 runs from the conserved cysteine through the conserved F or W. The D gene is left open where the match is weak. Expanded clones get a size class; other rows say once, few or many, or leave the size out.

j_gene,v_gene,abundance,d_gene,CDR3nt,CDR3aa
TRBJ2-7,TRBV3-1/TRBV3-2,NA,NA,TGTGCCAGCAGCTACAGGGATACCTACGAGCAGTACTTC,CASSYRDTYEQYF
TRBJ2-6,TRBV7-6,once,NA,TGTGCCAGCAGCGCCGGACAGCCTTCGAACTCTGGGGCCAACGTCCTGACTTTC,CASSAGQPSNSGANVLTF
TRBJ1-1,TRBV5-8,NA,NA,TGTGCCAGCAGCTTGTTCACGCTCGGGGACACTGAAGCTTTCTTT,CASSLFTLGDTEAFF
TRBJ1-1,TRBV18,NA,NA,TGTGCCAGCTCACCATACGAATCCCGGACTGAAGCTTTCTTT,CASSPYESRTEAFF
TRBJ1-1,TRBV6-4,few,TRBD1,TGTGCCAGCACCCCCGCGGGACAGACGAACACTGAAGCTTTCTTT,CASTPAGQTNTEAFF
TRBJ1-2,TRBV5-1,once,NA,TGCGCCAGCAGCCCGGCTTCCGGGGTAGGACAACCCTATGGCTACACCTTC,CASSPASGVGQPYGYTF
TRBJ1-1,TRBV11-2,NA,NA,TGTGCCAGCAGCTTAGCACAGGGACCGAACACTGAAGCTTTCTTT,CASSLAQGPNTEAFF
TRBJ1-6,TRBV5-1,NA,NA,TGCGCCAGCCGGCCCGGCAGAAATAATTCACCCCTCCACTTT,CASRPGRNNSPLHF
TRBJ2-2,TRBV11-3,NA,NA,TGTGCCAGCAGCTCCCCCCCGGGGGCAAATCGGGTCACCGGGGAGCTGTTTTTT,CASSSPPGANRVTGELFF
TRBJ2-2,TRBV11-2,NA,NA,TGTGCCAGCAGCTACACGAACACCGGGGAGCTGTTTTTT,CASSYTNTGELFF
TRBJ2-1,TRBV6-6,NA,NA,TGTGCCAGCAGGGGGGAAAGAGCCTACAATGAGCAGTTCTTC,CASRGERAYNEQFF
TRBJ2-6,TRBV19,NA,NA,TGTGCCAGTAGTTCCCGGGACGTGAGCTCTGGGGCCAACGTCCTGACTTTC,CASSSRDVSSGANVLTF
TRBJ1-3,TRBV19,NA,TRBD1,TGTGCCAGTAGCCCGCAGGGGACAGGGTACACCATATATTTT,CASSPQGTGYTIYF
TRBJ1-3,TRBV28,NA,NA,TGTGCCACCACATCTCCAGGGTCTCTCGGAAACACCATATATTTT,CATTSPGSLGNTIYF
TRBJ1-6,TRBV27,NA,TRBD1,TGTGCCAGCAGCTCAGACAGGGCGGGTTCACCCCTCCACTTT,CASSSDRAGSPLHF
TRBJ1-4,TRBV28,NA,TRBD1,TGTGCCAGCAGTCCACTGGGACAGGGGCCCCCTAATGAAAAACTGTTTTTT,CASSPLGQGPPNEKLFF
TRBJ1-1,TRBV5-1,once,NA,TGCGCCAGCAGCCCCGGACGCACTGAAGCTTTCTTT,CASSPGRTEAFF
TRBJ2-1,TRBV7-6,few,NA,TGTGCCAGCAGCCAAACGACGGGATACAATGAGCAGTTCTTC,CASSQTTGYNEQFF
TRBJ1-2,TRBV7-9,NA,NA,TGTGCCAGCAGCTTAGATGCTTACAATGGCTACACCTTC,CASSLDAYNGYTF
TRBJ2-3,TRBV6-5,NA,TRBD2,TGTGCCAGCAGCTCTCCCGGCGGGGGTGCAGATACGCAGTATTTT,CASSSPGGGADTQYF
TRBJ1-1,TRBV5-1,NA,NA,TGCGCCAGCAGCTGGGACCAGAACACTGAAGCTTTCTTT,CASSWDQNTEAFF
TRBJ2-1,TRBV6-4,NA,TRBD2,TGTGCCAGCAGTTCGGGACTAGCGGGAGTCGGGGAGCAGTTCTTC,CASSSGLAGVGEQFF